What follows is one TCR beta chain and its context. The Seattle patients joined while their infection was active and were tracked longitudinally afterward. Germline V gene data show CDR1 as MNHEY and CDR2 as SMNVEV (reference sequence). Trimming stripped 5 bases from V and 4 bases from J, with 8 bases between. CDR3 length: 12 amino acids. Original processing methods: From reference gene primer amplification, estimates of nucleated cell counts were derived. Generated by immunoSEQ multiplex PCR, the TCRdb table keeps only in-frame clones and is missing some. V and J calls and clone size are given by that table; D and trimming were obtained from the DNA. The table records 10,000 to 15,000 clones, 60% to 75% of them present only once. The sample originates from a study of blood T cell repertoires in COVID-19. Study at large: The samples span acute and convalescent COVID-19 from the United States, Italy and Spain. PBMCs, B-cell-depleted T cells, or T cells were the source of the cDNA or gDNA that made up the material.

The sample consisted of peripheral blood. The rearrangement uses TRBV27 and TRBJ1-2; tentative D call: TRBD1 (5 bases). This TCR came from a man in his sixties with COVID-19, enrolled during active disease. DNA for the CDR3: TGTGCCAGCAGTAATCAGGGCTATGGCTACACCTTC. Residues: CASSNQGYGYTF.